This TCR beta chain was retrieved from a study of CD8+ T cells in alopecia areata. Losses at the gene ends were 2 bases for V and 3 bases for J; bases not matched to a gene: 7. Germline V gene data show CDR1 as SGHAT and CDR2 as FQNNGV. The CDR3 contains 16 residues. After isolation, RNA underwent reverse transcription to generate cDNA as the sequencing template. Assay used: immunoSEQ multiplex PCR; TCRdb lists only in-frame clones, some missing. Here the sample spans a few hundred thousand clones, more than 50% being singletons. Study observations and caveats: Lesional scalp, especially alopecia totalis/universalis, showed higher clonality than normal scalp. Compared with mice, patients displayed less clear TCR sharing, possibly for HLA-related reasons.

This clone appeared a few times. Its specificity is unknown. The TCR originated in a human donor in good health. V and J are TRBV11-2 and TRBJ2-3; TRBD2 agrees at 8 bases. The sequencing sample was made of CD8+ T cells sorted from blood. The CDR3 loop reads CASSLRAGTRTDTQYF. The CDR3 DNA is TGTGCCAGCAGCTTAAGAGCCGGGACTAGGACAGATACGCAGTATTTT.